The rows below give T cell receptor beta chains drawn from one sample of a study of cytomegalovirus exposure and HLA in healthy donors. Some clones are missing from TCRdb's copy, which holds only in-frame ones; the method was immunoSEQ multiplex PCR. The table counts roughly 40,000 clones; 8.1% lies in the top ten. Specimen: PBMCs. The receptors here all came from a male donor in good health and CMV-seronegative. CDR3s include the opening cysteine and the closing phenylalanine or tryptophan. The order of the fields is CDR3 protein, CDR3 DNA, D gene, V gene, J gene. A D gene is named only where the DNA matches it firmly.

CASSADSLGTQYF	TGTGCCAGCAGCGCGGACAGTTTGGGGACCCAGTACTTC	.	TRBV2	TRBJ2-5
CASSPRQGRTEAFF	TGTGCCAGCAGTCCTAGACAGGGAAGGACTGAAGCTTTCTTT	TRBD1	TRBV6-1	TRBJ1-1
CASAEGLTFANEQFF	TGTGCCAGCGCCGAGGGACTTACCTTTGCCAATGAGCAGTTCTTC	.	TRBV14	TRBJ2-1
CASTRTADQPQHF	TGTGCCAGCACCAGGACAGCCGATCAGCCCCAGCATTTT	.	TRBV28	TRBJ1-5
CASSSDGQSTDTQYF	TGTGCCAGCAGCAGTGATGGACAGAGCACAGATACGCAGTATTTT	.	TRBV11-3	TRBJ2-3
CAWIPTWGTSGALAQETQYF	TGTGCCTGGATTCCCACCTGGGGGACTAGCGGTGCACTTGCGCAAGAGACCCAGTACTTC	TRBD2	TRBV30	TRBJ2-5
CAWSVASGPQETQYF	TGTGCCTGGAGTGTGGCTAGCGGCCCACAAGAGACCCAGTACTTC	TRBD2	TRBV30	TRBJ2-5
CASSYGTLEGEQFF	TGTGCCAGCAGCTATGGGACCTTGGAGGGTGAGCAGTTCTTC	.	TRBV7-9	TRBJ2-1
CASRRTGGELFF	TGTGCCAGCAGGAGGACTGGCGGGGAGCTGTTTTTT	.	TRBV2	TRBJ2-2
CASSFETSGDTQYF	TGCGCCAGCAGCTTCGAAACCTCAGGGGATACGCAGTATTTT	.	TRBV5-1	TRBJ2-3
CASSTDYSPYNEQFF	TGTGCCAGCAGCACGGACTATTCCCCCTACAATGAGCAGTTCTTC	.	TRBV7-2	TRBJ2-1
CASSAPLAGGTNEQFF	TGTGCCAGCAGCGCCCCGTTAGCGGGAGGAACCAATGAGCAGTTCTTC	TRBD2	TRBV7-8	TRBJ2-1
CASSLEGRDLSGYTF	TGCGCCAGCAGCTTGGAGGGACGGGACTTGAGTGGCTACACCTTC	.	TRBV5-1	TRBJ1-2
CASSRGLAGGSYNEQFF	TGCGCCAGCAGCCGGGGACTAGCGGGAGGATCCTACAATGAGCAGTTCTTC	TRBD2	TRBV4-1	TRBJ2-1
CASSRTRGEQFF	TGTGCCAGCAGCCGGACTAGAGGTGAGCAGTTCTTC	TRBD2	TRBV2	TRBJ2-1
CASSFGQFPTF	TGTGCCAGCAGCTTCGGACAGTTCCCCACCTTC	.	TRBV7-2	TRBJ1-2
CASSYGQSNRVRELFF	TGTGCCAGCAGCTACGGACAGTCAAACAGGGTCCGGGAGCTGTTTTTT	.	TRBV27	TRBJ2-2
CSVVGQGRTEAFF	TGCAGCGTCGTCGGACAGGGACGGACTGAAGCTTTCTTT	TRBD1	TRBV29-1	TRBJ1-1
CASSLSLPGTGYTDTQYF	TGTGCCAGCAGCCTTAGCCTACCCGGGACAGGTTACACAGATACGCAGTATTTT	TRBD1	TRBV13	TRBJ2-3
CASRGMWDRGTEAFF	TGTGCCAGCAGGGGGATGTGGGACAGGGGAACTGAAGCTTTCTTT	TRBD1	TRBV27	TRBJ1-1
CASQDSGFSGNTIYF	TGTGCCAGCCAAGACTCAGGGTTCTCTGGAAACACCATATATTTT	.	TRBV7-9	TRBJ1-3
CASSPLTGESGEQFF	TGCGCCAGCAGCCCCCTAACGGGAGAGAGCGGTGAGCAGTTCTTC	.	TRBV5-1	TRBJ2-1
CASSLRGTGGGRTEAFF	TGTGCCAGCAGCTTGAGAGGGACAGGGGGCGGAAGAACTGAAGCTTTCTTT	TRBD1	TRBV5-6	TRBJ1-1
CASSLDTGYGYTF	TGCGCCAGCAGCTTGGACACAGGCTATGGCTACACCTTC	.	TRBV5-1	TRBJ1-2
CASSERTGGRDTQYF	TGTGCCAGCAGTGAACGGACAGGGGGCCGCGATACGCAGTATTTT	TRBD1	TRBV6-1	TRBJ2-3
CASSRELWDTQYF	TGTGCCAGCAGCCGAGAACTTTGGGATACGCAGTATTTT	.	TRBV7-3	TRBJ2-3